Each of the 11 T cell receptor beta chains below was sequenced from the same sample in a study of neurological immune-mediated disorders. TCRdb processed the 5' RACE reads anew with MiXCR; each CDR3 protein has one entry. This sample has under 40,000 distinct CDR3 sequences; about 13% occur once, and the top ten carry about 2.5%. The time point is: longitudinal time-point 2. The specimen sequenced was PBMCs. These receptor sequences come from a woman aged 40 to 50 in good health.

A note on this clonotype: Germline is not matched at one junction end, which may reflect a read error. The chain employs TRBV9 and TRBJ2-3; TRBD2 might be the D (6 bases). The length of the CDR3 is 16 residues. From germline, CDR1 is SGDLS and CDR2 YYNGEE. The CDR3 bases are TGTGCCAACAGCCCCCACGGCGGGGCGAGCACAGTTACGCAGTATTTT. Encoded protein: CANSPHGGASTVTQYF.

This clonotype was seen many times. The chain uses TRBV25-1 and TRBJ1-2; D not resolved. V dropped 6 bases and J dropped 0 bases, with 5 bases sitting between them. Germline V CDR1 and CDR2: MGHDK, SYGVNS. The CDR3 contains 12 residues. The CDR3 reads CASRGANYGYTF. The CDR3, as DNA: TGTGCCAGCAGGGGAGCTAACTATGGCTACACCTTC.

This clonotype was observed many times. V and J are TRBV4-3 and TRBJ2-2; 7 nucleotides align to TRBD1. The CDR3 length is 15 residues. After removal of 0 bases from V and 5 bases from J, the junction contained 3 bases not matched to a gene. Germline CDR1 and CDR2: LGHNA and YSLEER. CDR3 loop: CASSQETGTTGELFF. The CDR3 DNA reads TGCGCCAGCAGCCAAGAGACAGGGACGACCGGGGAGCTGTTTTTT.

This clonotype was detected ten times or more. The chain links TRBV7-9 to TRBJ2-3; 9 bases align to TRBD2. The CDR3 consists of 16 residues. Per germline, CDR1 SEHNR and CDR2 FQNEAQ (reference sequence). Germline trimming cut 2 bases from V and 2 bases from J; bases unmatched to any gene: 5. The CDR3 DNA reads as TGTGCCAGCAGCTTATTTCTAGCGGGGAACACAGATACGCAGTATTTT. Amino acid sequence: CASSLFLAGNTDTQYF. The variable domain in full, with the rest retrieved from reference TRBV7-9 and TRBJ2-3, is DTGVSQNPRHKITKRGQNVTFRCDPISEHNRLYWYRQTLGQGPEFLTYFQNEAQLEKSRLLSDRFSAERPKGSFSTLEIQRTEQGDSAMYLCASSLFLAGNTDTQYFGPGTRLTVL.

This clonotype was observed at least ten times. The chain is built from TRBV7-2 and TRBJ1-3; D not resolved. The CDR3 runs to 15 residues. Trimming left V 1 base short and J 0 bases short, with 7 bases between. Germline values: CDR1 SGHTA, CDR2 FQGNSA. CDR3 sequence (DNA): TGTGCCAGCAGCTTAGGCGTGAGCTCTGGAAACACCATATATTTT. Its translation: CASSLGVSSGNTIYF.

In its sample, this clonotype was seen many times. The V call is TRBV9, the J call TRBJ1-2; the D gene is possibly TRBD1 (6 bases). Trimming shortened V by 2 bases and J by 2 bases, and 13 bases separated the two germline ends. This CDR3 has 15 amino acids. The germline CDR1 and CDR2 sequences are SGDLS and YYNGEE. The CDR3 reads CASSVTGSPNYGYTF. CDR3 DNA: TGTGCCAGCAGCGTGACAGGATCTCCGAACTATGGCTACACCTTC.

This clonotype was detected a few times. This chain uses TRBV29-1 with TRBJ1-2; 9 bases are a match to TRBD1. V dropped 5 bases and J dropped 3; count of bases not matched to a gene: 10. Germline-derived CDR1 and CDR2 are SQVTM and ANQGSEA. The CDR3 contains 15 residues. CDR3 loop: CSVPDPGQGDYGYTF. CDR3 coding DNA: TGCAGCGTTCCCGATCCGGGACAGGGAGACTATGGCTACACCTTC.

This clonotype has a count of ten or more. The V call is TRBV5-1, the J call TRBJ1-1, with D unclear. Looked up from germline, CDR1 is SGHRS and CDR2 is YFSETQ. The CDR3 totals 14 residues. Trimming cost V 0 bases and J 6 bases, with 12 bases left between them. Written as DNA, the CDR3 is TGCGCCAGCAGCTTGGCCAGTGGATCGCCTGAAGCTTTCTTT. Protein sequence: CASSLASGSPEAFF. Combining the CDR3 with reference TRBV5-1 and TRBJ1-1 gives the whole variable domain KAGVTQTPRYLIKTRGQQVTLSCSPISGHRSVSWYQQTPGQGLQFLFEYFSETQRNKGNFPGRFSGRQFSNSRSEMNVSTLELGDSALYLCASSLASGSPEAFFGQGTRLTVV.

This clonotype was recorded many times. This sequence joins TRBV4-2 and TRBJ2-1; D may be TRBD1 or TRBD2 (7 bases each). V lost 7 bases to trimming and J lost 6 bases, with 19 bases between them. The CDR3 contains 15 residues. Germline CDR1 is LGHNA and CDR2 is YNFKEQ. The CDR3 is CASTSGGQSGNEQFF. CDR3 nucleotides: TGTGCCAGCACCTCGGGGGGACAGTCAGGCAATGAGCAGTTCTTC.

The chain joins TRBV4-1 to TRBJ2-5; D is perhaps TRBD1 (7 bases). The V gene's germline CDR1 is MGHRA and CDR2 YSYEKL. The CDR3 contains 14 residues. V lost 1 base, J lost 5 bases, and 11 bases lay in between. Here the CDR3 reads CASSQVAGGETQYF. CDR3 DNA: TGCGCCAGCAGCCAAGTGGCAGGGGGGGAGACCCAGTACTTC.

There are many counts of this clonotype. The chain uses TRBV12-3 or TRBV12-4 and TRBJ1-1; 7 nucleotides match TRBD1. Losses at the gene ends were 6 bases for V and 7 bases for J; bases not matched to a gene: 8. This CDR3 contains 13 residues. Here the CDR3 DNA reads TGTGCCAGCAGCCATGGACAGGACCTTGAAGCTTTCTTT. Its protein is CASSHGQDLEAFF.